A single sample gave rise to the 12 T cell receptor beta chains below, sequenced in a study of blood T cell repertoires in COVID-19 (dated by TCRdb to 2019 to 2021). Libraries were prepared through the immunoSEQ multiplex PCR assay. Held by TCRdb, this immuneACCESS table contains in-frame sequences only and omits some clones. Under half of the omission traces to an unresolved V gene where checked; the cause of the rest is unknown. This sample has some 130,000 clones in its table, and 85% to 90% of those were observed once. The top ten clones comprise 4.3% of the sample. The source material was peripheral blood. The receptor set was obtained from a human donor in a cohort sampled during active COVID-19.

J is TRBJ2-7 and V is TRBV30, with D perhaps matching TRBD2 (6 bases). V lost 3 bases, J lost 4 bases, and 19 bases lay in between. In germline, CDR1 is GTSNPN, CDR2 SVGIG (reference sequence). CDR3 size: 15 residues. The CDR3 is CAWRGSPGTPYEQYV. DNA of the CDR3: TGTGCCTGGAGAGGGAGCCCCGGGACTCCTTACGAGCAGTACGTC.

The chain carries TRBV9 and TRBJ2-6, with D maybe TRBD1 (5 bases). Germline lookup yields CDR1 SGDLS and CDR2 YYNGEE. The CDR3 is 19 amino acids. V was clipped by 4 bases and J by 0 bases, with 20 bases between them. The CDR3 spells CASSPQGATRGSGANVLTF. The CDR3 region has the DNA TGTGCCAGCAGCCCCCAAGGGGCGACAAGAGGCTCTGGGGCCAACGTCCTGACTTTC.

V is TRBV28 and J is TRBJ1-2; 10 nucleotides line up with TRBD1. V dropped 5 bases and J dropped 4; count of bases not matched to a gene: 7. The CDR3 runs to 15 residues. The germline CDR1 and CDR2 sequences are MDHEN and SYDVKM. The chain's CDR3 is CASSETGGRRYGYTF. DNA of the CDR3: TGTGCCAGCAGTGAGACAGGGGGCAGGCGCTATGGCTACACCTTC.

The CDR3 here is CASSERWTELLANYGYTF. As DNA, the CDR3 is TGCGCCAGCAGCGAGAGATGGACAGAGCTCCTTGCTAACTATGGCTACACCTTC. The chain recombines TRBV5-1 with TRBJ1-2, with D tentatively TRBD1 (6 bases). The germline V gene encodes CDR1 SGHRS and CDR2 YFSETQ. V lost 4 bases and J 0 bases, leaving 22 bases between the germline ends. CDR3 size: 18 residues.

This clone was counted many times. The CDR3 DNA follows: TGTGCCAGTAGTACAGGGTCCTACGAGCAGTACTTC. Its protein product is CASSTGSYEQYF. This chain connects TRBV19 to TRBJ2-7, with a weak D call TRBD1 (5 bases). In germline, CDR1 is LNHDA, CDR2 SQIVND (reference sequence). Trimming removed 4 bases from V and 1 base from J, with 5 bases in between. The CDR3 is 12 amino acids.

This clone was seen more than once but under ten times. The rearrangement joins TRBV10-3 to TRBJ2-4; 10 bases align to TRBD1. The germline gives CDR1 ENHRY, CDR2 SYGVKD. The CDR3 is made up of 15 amino acids. V dropped 3 bases and J dropped 7; count of bases not matched to a gene: 6. As DNA, the CDR3 is TGTGCCATCAGTGATTTGCGGGACAGGGGCAACATTCAGTACTTC. Its protein product is CAISDLRDRGNIQYF.

The V call is TRBV27, the J call TRBJ2-2; 11 bases map to TRBD1. Trimming at V came to 4 bases and at J to 5 bases, leaving 6 bases not matched to a gene. Looked up from germline, CDR1 is MNHEY and CDR2 is SMNVEV (reference sequence). The CDR3 is 16 residues long. The CDR3 coding sequence is TGTGCCAGCAGTTATCGGACAGGGGGCTTGACCGGGGAGCTGTTTTTT. This gives the protein CASSYRTGGLTGELFF.

The chain combines TRBV3-1 (or the pseudogene TRBV3-2) with TRBJ1-1; D ambiguous. Per the germline V gene, CDR1 is LGHDT and CDR2 is YNNKEL (reference sequence). V lost 1 base and J 5 bases, leaving 11 bases between the germline ends. The CDR3 length is 14 residues. This CDR3 reads CASSQGGGSTEAFF. The CDR3, as DNA: TGTGCCAGCAGCCAAGGGGGAGGTAGTACTGAAGCTTTCTTT.

This chain uses TRBV11-2 with TRBJ2-2, with D perhaps matching TRBD2 (5 bases). CDR1 SGHAT and CDR2 FQNNGV come from the germline V gene. V dropped 5 bases and J dropped 7 bases, with 14 bases sitting between them. The CDR3 is 14 residues long. CDR3 nucleotide sequence: TGTGCCAGCAGCCCCATCAGCGGTATCGGGGAGCTGTTTTTT. Amino acid sequence: CASSPISGIGELFF.

The V call is TRBV6-5, the J call TRBJ2-1; TRBD2 aligns across 11 bases. The ends lost 5 bases at V and 3 bases at J; junction bases unmatched: 3. The CDR3 has 15 amino acids. Looked up from germline, CDR1 is MNHEY and CDR2 is SVGAGI. CDR3 in amino acids: CASSRLAGNYNEQFF. As DNA, the CDR3 is TGTGCCAGCAGTCGACTAGCGGGGAACTACAATGAGCAGTTCTTC.

The chain carries TRBV7-2 and TRBJ2-1; no definite D call. This CDR3 spans 14 amino acids. In germline, CDR1 is SGHTA, CDR2 FQGNSA. V lost 1 base to trimming and J lost 8 bases, with 12 bases between them. CDR3 region: CASSLGLLADEQFF. In DNA, the CDR3 is TGTGCCAGCAGCTTAGGATTATTGGCTGATGAGCAGTTCTTC.

The V gene is TRBV7-2, the J gene TRBJ1-1, with D unclear. The CDR3 extends over 13 amino acids. With 6 bases removed from V and 3 bases from J, the gap between germline ends came to 11 bases. The germline V gene encodes CDR1 SGHTA and CDR2 FQGNSA. CDR3 DNA: TGTGCCAGCAGAAGAAAGGGAGACACTGAAGCTTTCTTT. It specifies CASRRKGDTEAFF.